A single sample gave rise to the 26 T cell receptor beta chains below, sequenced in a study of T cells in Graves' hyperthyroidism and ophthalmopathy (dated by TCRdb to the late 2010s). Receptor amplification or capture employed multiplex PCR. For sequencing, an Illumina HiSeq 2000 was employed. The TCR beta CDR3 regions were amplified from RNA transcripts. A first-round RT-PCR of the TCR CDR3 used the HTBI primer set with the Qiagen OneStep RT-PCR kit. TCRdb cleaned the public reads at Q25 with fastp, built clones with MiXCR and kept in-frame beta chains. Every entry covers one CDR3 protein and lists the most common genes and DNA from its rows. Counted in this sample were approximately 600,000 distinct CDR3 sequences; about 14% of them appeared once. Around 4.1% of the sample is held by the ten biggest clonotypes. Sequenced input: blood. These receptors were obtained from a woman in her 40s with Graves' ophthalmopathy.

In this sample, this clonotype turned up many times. CDR3 amino acids: CASSDGIRDKETQYF. The CDR3 coding sequence is TGTGCCAGCAGTGACGGAATAAGGGACAAAGAGACCCAGTACTTC. The chain recombines TRBV6-4 with TRBJ2-5; perhaps TRBD1 as D (6 bases). CDR1 MRHNA and CDR2 SNTAGT come from the germline V gene. With 2 bases removed from V and 3 bases from J, the gap between germline ends came to 13 bases. CDR3 length: 15 amino acids.

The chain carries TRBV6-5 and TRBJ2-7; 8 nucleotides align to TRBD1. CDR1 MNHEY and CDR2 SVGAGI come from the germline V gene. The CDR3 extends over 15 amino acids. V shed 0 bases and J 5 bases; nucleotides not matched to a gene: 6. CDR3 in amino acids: CASSYSRQGPHEQYF. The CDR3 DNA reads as TGTGCCAGCAGTTACTCGAGACAGGGGCCTCACGAGCAGTACTTC.

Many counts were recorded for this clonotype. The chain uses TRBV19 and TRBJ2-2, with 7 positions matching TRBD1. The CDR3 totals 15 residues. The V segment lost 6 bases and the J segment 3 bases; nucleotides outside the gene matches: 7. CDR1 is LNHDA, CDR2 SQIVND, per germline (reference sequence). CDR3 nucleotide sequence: TGTGCCAGTAGACGCCGGGACAGCCACACCGGGGAGCTGTTTTTT. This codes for CASRRRDSHTGELFF.

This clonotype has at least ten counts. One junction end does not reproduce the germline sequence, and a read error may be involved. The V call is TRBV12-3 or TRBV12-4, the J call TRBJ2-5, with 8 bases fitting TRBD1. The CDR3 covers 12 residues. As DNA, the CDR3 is TGTGCCAGCACCCTGGACAGGGAGACCCAATACTTC. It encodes CASTLDRETQYF.

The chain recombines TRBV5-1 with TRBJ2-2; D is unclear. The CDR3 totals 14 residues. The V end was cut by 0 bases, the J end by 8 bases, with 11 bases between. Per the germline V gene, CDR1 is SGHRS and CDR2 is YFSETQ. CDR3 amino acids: CASSLALGLGELFF. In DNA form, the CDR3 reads TGCGCCAGCAGCTTGGCACTGGGTTTAGGGGAGCTGTTTTTT.

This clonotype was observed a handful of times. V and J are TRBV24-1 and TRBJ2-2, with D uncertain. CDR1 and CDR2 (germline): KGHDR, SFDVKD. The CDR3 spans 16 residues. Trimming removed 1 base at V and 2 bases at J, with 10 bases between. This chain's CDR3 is CATSDFYDDNTGELFF. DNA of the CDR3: TGTGCCACCAGTGATTTCTACGACGATAACACCGGGGAGCTGTTTTTT.

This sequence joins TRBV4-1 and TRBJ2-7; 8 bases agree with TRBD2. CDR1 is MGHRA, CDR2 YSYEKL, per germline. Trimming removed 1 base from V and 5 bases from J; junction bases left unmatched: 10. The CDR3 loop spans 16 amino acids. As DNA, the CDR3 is TGCGCCAGCAGCCAAGTTCTCCCAGCGGGAGTCCACGAGCAGTACTTC. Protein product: CASSQVLPAGVHEQYF.

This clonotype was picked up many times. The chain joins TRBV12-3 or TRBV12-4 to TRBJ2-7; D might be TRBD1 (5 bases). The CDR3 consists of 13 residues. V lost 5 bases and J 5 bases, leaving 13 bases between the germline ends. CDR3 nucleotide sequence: TGTGCCAGCAGTAGACAGATCGGGCACGAGCAGTACTTC. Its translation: CASSRQIGHEQYF.

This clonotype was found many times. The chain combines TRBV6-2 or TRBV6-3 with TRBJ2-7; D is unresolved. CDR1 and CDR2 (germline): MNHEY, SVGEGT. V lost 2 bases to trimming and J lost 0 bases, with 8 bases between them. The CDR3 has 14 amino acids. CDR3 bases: TGTGCCAGCAGTTACCAGAGCGACTCCTACGAGCAGTACTTC. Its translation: CASSYQSDSYEQYF.

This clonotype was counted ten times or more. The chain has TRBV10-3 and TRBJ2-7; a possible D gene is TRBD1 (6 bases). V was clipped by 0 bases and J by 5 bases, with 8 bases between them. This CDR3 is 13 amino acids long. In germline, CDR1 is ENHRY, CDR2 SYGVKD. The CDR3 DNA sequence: TGTGCCATCAGTGAGTCGAGGGGGAACGAGCAGTACTTC. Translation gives CAISESRGNEQYF.

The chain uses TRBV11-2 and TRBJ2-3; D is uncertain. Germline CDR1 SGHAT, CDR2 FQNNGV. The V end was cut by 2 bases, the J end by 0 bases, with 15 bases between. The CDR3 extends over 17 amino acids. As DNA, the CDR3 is TGTGCCAGCAGCTTAAGTATCGGCGGAGCTAGCACAGATACGCAGTATTTT. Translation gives CASSLSIGGASTDTQYF.

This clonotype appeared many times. The CDR3 DNA reads TGTGCCAGCAGACGGGGGGTCAGCAATCAGCCCCAGCATTTT. Protein: CASRRGVSNQPQHF. This rearrangement joins TRBV28 to TRBJ1-5, with D perhaps matching TRBD1 (5 bases). This CDR3 is built from 14 residues. Germline lookup yields CDR1 MDHEN and CDR2 SYDVKM. Trimming shortened V by 6 bases and J by 1 base, and 10 bases separated the two germline ends.

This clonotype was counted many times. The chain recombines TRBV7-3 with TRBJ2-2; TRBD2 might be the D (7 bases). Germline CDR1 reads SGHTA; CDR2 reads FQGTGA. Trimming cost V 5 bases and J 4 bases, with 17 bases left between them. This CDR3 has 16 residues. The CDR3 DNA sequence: TGTGCCAGCAGCAGGGAGGGGGTAGAACGCACCGGGGAGCTGTTTTTT. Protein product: CASSREGVERTGELFF.

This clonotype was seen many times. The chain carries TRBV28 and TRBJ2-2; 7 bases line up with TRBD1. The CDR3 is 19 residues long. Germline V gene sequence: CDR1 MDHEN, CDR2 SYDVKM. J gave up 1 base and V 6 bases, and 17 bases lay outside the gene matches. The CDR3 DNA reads TGTGCCAGCAGACCCCCATCGACAGGGACCCTCGGGAACACCGGGGAGCTGTTTTTT. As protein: CASRPPSTGTLGNTGELFF.

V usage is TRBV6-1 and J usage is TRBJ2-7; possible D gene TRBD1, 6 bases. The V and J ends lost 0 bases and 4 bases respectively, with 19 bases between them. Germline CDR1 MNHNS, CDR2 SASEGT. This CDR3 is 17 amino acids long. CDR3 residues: CASSEAEQGGYSYEQYF. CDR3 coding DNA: TGTGCCAGCAGTGAAGCTGAACAGGGTGGATATTCGTACGAGCAGTACTTC.

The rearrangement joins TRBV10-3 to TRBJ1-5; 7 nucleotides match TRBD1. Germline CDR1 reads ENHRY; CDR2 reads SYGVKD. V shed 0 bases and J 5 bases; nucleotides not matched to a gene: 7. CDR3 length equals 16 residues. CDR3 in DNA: TGTGCCATCAGTGAGTCGATGCTAGGGGGCCATCAGCCCCAGCATTTT. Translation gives CAISESMLGGHQPQHF.

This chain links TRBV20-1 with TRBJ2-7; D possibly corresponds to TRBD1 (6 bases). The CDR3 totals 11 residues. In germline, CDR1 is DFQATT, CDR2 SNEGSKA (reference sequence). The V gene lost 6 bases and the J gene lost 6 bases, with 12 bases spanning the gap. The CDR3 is CSASGASEQYF. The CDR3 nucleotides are TGCAGTGCCTCAGGGGCTTCCGAGCAGTACTTC.

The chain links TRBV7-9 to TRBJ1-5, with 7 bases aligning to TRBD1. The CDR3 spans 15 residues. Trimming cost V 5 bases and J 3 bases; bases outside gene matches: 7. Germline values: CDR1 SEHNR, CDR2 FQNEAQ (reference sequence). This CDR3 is CASSLGTDLNQPQHF. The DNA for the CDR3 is TGTGCCAGCAGCCTCGGGACAGACCTCAATCAGCCCCAGCATTTT. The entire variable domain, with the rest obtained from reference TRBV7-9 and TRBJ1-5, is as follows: DTGVSQNPRHKITKRGQNVTFRCDPISEHNRLYWYRQTLGQGPEFLTYFQNEAQLEKSRLLSDRFSAERPKGSFSTLEIQRTEQGDSAMYLCASSLGTDLNQPQHFGDGTRLSIL.

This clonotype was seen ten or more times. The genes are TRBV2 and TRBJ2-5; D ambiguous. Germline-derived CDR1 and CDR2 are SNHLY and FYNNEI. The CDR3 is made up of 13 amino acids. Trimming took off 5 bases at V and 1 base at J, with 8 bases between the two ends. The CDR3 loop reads CASSWRSQETQYF. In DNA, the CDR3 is TGTGCCAGCAGTTGGCGGAGCCAAGAGACCCAGTACTTC.

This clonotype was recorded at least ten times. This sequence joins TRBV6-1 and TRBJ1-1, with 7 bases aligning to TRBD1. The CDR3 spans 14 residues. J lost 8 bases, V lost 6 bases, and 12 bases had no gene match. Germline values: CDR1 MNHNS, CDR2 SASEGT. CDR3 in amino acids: CASSLVRTGGEAFF. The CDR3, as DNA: TGTGCCAGCAGCCTCGTCCGGACAGGCGGAGAAGCTTTCTTT.

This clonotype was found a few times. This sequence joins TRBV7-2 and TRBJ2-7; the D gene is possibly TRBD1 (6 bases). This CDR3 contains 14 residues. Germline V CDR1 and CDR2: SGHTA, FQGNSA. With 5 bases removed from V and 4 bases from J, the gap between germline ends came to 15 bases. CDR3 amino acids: CASSPPGVWYEQYF. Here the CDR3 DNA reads TGTGCCAGCAGCCCCCCAGGGGTATGGTACGAGCAGTACTTC.

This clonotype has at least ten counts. The CDR3 sequence is CASSVDWSQTQYF. CDR3 DNA: TGTGCCAGCAGCGTCGACTGGAGCCAGACCCAGTACTTC. The genes are TRBV9 and TRBJ2-5; D is ambiguous. The CDR3 runs to 13 residues. Germline CDR1 SGDLS, CDR2 YYNGEE. Trimming cost V 2 bases and J 6 bases, with 11 bases left between them. The variable domain in full, completed from reference TRBV9 and TRBJ2-5, reads DSGVTQTPKHLITATGQRVTLRCSPRSGDLSVYWYQQSLDQGLQFLIQYYNGEERAKGNILERFSAQQFPDLHSELNLSSLELGDSALYFCASSVDWSQTQYFGPGTRLLVL.

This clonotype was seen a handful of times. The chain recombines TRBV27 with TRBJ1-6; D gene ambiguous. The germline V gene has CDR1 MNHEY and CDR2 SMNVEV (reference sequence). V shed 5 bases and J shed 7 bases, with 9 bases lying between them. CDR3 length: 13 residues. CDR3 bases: TGTGCCAGCAGTACCCCGGGCAATTCACCCCTCCACTTT. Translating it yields CASSTPGNSPLHF.

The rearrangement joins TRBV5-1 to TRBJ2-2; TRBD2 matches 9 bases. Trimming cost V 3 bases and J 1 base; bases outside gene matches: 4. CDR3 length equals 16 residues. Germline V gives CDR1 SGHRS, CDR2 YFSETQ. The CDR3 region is CASSSVTSGNTGELFF. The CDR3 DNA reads TGCGCCAGCAGCTCGGTGACTAGCGGGAACACCGGGGAGCTGTTTTTT.

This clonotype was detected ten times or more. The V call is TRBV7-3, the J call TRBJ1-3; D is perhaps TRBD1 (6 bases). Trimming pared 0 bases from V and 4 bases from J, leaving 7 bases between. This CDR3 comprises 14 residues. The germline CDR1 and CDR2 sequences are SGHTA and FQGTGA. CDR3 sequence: CASSLTTGGNTIYF. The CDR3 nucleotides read TGTGCCAGCAGCTTAACAACAGGGGGAAACACCATATATTTT.

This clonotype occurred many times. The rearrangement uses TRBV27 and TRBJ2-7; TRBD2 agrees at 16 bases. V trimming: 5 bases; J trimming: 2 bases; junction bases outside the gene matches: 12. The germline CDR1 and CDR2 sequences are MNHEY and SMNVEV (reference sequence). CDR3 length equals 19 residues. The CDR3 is CASSSNRGLAGGHPYEQYF. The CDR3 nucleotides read TGTGCCAGCAGTAGCAACAGGGGACTAGCGGGAGGGCATCCCTACGAGCAGTACTTC.